This T cell receptor beta chain is from a study of blood T cell repertoires in COVID-19. The protocol was immunoSEQ multiplex PCR, while the TCRdb copy is restricted to in-frame clones and leaves out a portion. The table includes more than 250,000 clones, 87% detected once. Germline CDR1 LGHDT, CDR2 YNNKEL (reference sequence). This CDR3 region has 14 residues. The ends were cut back, 4 bases at V and 9 bases at J, with 13 bases in the middle. This chain uses TRBV3-1 (or the pseudogene TRBV3-2) with TRBJ1-6, with TRBD1 as a possible D gene (5 bases). This clonotype originated in a man in his fifties or sixties with active or convalescent COVID-19. The material sequenced was peripheral blood. The CDR3 loop reads CASSPRGDGSPLHF. CDR3 in DNA: TGTGCCAGCAGCCCACGGGGGGACGGTTCACCCCTCCACTTT.